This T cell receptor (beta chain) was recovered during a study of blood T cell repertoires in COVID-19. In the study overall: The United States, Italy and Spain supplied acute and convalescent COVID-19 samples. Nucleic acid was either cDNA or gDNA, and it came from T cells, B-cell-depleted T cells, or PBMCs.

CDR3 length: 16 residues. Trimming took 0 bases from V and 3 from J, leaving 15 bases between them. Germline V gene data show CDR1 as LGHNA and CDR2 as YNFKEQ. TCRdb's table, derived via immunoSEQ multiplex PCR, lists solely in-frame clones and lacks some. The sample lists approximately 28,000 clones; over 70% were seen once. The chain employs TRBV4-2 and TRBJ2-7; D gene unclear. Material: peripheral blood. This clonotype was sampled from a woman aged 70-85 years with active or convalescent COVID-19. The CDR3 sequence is CASSQEPEVSYYEQYF. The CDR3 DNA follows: TGTGCCAGCAGCCAAGAACCCGAGGTTTCCTACTACGAGCAGTACTTC.